This TCR beta chain was recovered during a study of circulating and synovial CD4+ cells in juvenile arthritis. General observations from the study: Overlap with synovium rose as more T cells were sequenced. Bulk blood CD4 samples held at least an order of magnitude more or fewer genomes than CPL. Some such blood samples were as oligoclonal as synovium. Traditional Vbeta family usage analysis missed the pathogenic-like versus bulk difference.

For this clone: What it recognizes is unknown.

Here immunoSEQ multiplex PCR was the method, and the copy in TCRdb shows in-frame clones only, minus some. Here the sample spans about 35,000 clones, 90% to 95% being singletons. CDR1 is LNHDA and CDR2 is SQIVND in the germline V gene (reference sequence). The CDR3 sequence is 14 residues long. V dropped 10 bases and J dropped 5; count of bases not matched to a gene: 9. Sequencing used CD4+ T cells from blood. The TCR was taken from a human donor with juvenile idiopathic arthritis. This sequence joins TRBV19 and TRBJ2-3; 10 bases align to TRBD1. CDR3 sequence (DNA): TGTGCCACCTTAGACAGGGGGCTGGGAGATACGCAGTATTTT. It translates to CATLDRGLGDTQYF.